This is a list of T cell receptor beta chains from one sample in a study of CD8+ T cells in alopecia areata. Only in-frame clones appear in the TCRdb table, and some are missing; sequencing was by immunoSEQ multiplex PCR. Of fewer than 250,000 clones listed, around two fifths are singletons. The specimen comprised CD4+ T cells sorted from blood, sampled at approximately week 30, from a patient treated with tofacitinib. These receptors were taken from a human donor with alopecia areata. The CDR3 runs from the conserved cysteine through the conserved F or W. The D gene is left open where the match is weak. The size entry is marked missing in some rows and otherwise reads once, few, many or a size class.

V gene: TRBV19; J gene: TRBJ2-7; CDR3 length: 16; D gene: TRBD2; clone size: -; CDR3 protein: CASSRPTSGRNTEQYF; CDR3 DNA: TGTGCCAGTAGTAGACCTACTAGCGGGAGAAATACCGAGCAGTACTTC
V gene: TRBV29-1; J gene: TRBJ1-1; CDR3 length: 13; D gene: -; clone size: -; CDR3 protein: CSVDSRGFDEAFF; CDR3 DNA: TGCAGCGTTGATTCCCGGGGGTTCGATGAAGCTTTCTTT
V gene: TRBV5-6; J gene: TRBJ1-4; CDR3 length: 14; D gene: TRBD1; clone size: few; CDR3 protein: CASSLGTGSEKLFF; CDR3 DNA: TGTGCCAGCAGCTTGGGGACAGGGAGTGAAAAACTGTTTTTT
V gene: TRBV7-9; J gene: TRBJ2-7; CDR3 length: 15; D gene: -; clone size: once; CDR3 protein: CASSPLRGRTYEQYF; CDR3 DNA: TGTGCCAGCAGTCCTCTCCGGGGCAGGACCTACGAGCAGTACTTC
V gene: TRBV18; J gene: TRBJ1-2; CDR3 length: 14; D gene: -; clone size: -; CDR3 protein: CASSPPGTSYGYTF; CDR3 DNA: TGTGCCAGCTCACCACCAGGGACAAGCTATGGCTACACCTTC
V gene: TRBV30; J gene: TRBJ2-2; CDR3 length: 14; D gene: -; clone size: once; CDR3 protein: CAWSVFSNTGELFF; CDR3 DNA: TGTGCCTGGAGTGTGTTCTCGAACACCGGGGAGCTGTTTTTT
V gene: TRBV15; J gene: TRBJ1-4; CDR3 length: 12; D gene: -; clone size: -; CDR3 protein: CATRRINEKLFF; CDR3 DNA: TGTGCCACGAGACGGATTAATGAAAAACTGTTTTTT
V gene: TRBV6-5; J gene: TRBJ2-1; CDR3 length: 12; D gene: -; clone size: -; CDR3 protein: CASSQAYNEQFF; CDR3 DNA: TGTGCCAGCAGCCAAGCCTACAATGAGCAGTTCTTC
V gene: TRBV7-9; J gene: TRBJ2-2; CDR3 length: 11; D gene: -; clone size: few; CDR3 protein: CASSRSGELFF; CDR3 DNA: TGTGCCAGCAGCCGTAGCGGGGAGCTGTTTTTT
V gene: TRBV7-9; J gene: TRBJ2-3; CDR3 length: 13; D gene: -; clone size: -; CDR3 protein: CASSFDNTDTQYF; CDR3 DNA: TGTGCCAGCAGCTTCGACAACACAGATACGCAGTATTTT
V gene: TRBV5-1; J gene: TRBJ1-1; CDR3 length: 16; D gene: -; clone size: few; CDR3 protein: CASSSIMGQPNTEAFF; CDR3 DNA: TGCGCCAGCAGCTCGATAATGGGACAACCGAACACTGAAGCTTTCTTT
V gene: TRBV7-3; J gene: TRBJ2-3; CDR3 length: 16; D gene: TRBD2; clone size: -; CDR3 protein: CASSPGTSGITDTQYF; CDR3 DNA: TGTGCCAGCAGCCCCGGGACTAGCGGAATCACAGATACGCAGTATTTT
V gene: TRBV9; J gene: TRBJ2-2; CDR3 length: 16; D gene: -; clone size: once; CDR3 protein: CASSVEVGTNTGELFF; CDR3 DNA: TGTGCCAGCAGCGTAGAAGTTGGGACAAACACCGGGGAGCTGTTTTTT